This T cell receptor (beta chain) was found in a study of tumor-infiltrating lymphocytes in primary liver carcinoma. Turning to this clonotype: Its antigen is as yet unknown. The conserved phenylalanine or tryptophan normally closing the CDR3 is absent here, so this likely arose from a read error.

Constant-region priming of approximately 0.55 ug total RNA yielded TCR beta cDNA. A slightly modified ARM-PCR protocol with three nested multiplex PCR rounds produced these TCR beta libraries. With TRBV1-TRBV30 forward primers and a C-beta reverse primer, the first two PCR rounds were run for approximately 10 cycles each. TCRdb reprocessed the multiplex PCR reads with MiXCR, giving one entry per CDR3 protein. This table holds 300,000 to 350,000 distinct CDR3 sequences, around three fifths found once. Trimming took 5 bases from V and 0 from J, leaving 17 bases between them. Per the germline V gene, CDR1 is SGHAT and CDR2 is FQNNGV. The CDR3 contains 17 residues. Overall study findings and caveats: Overlap between tumor regions exceeded overlap of tumor with adjacent tissue or blood. With p = 0.039, the top-250-clone fraction in tumors significantly exceeded that in blood.

Unsorted whole blood supplied the RNA, and germline DNA was extracted too. This chain links TRBV11-2 with TRBJ2-1, with D possibly called TRBD1 or TRBD2 (5 bases each). The sequence was obtained from a middle-aged man with primary liver carcinoma and hepatitis B virus infection. Sequenced material: peripheral blood. The DNA for the CDR3 is TGTGCCAGCAGCAGAGGGACCAGCGGCAGCTCCTACAATGAGCAGTTCCTC. Its protein is CASSRGTSGSSYNEQFL.